This note documents a single T cell receptor (beta chain) sequence. Sequencing was performed with immunoSEQ multiplex PCR; in TCRdb, only in-frame clones are kept and a portion is missing. This table holds approximately 250,000 clones, 88% found once. The data were obtained in a study of blood T cell repertoires in COVID-19. Participant-given clinical history determined each cohort assignment. Trimming took off 0 bases at V and 7 bases at J, with 7 bases between the two ends. CDR3 size: 12 residues. Germline V gene data show CDR1 as SGHRS and CDR2 as YFSETQ. The receptor was derived from a woman aged 40 to 50 with acute COVID-19. The sequenced sample was PBMCs or T cells enriched from blood (not recorded which). This chain links TRBV5-1 with TRBJ1-2; D gene ambiguous. The CDR3, as DNA: TGCGCCAGCAGCTTGGACAGCATTGGCTACACCTTC. Its translation: CASSLDSIGYTF.